Listed below are T cell receptor beta chains from one sample, sequenced in a study of T-cell memory formation after mild COVID-19. TCRdb called the 5' RACE reads again in MiXCR, with one record for every CDR3 protein. The sample holds about 350,000 distinct CDR3 sequences, 28% seen once. Sequencing was performed on PBMCs or a T cell subset sorted from them (not recorded which). The source of these receptors is an adult woman who had mild COVID-19 (a few samples of this study predate the infection). Cell type and time point are not known. Each CDR3 is given with its conserved first and last residue. Each record gives: clone size, J gene, D gene, V gene, CDR3 protein, CDR3 DNA. D genes are given only for firm matches. Clone size appears in some rows only: once, few, many, or a class for an expanded clone.

size: .
J: TRBJ2-7
D: TRBD1
V: TRBV24-1
CDR3: CATPSGQGDYEQYF
DNA: TGTGCCACCCCCTCGGGCCAGGGGGACTACGAGCAGTACTTC

size: few
J: TRBJ2-1
D: .
V: TRBV7-2
CDR3: CASSFSGPPYGNEQFF
DNA: TGTGCCAGCAGCTTCTCGGGACCCCCTTATGGGAATGAGCAGTTCTTC

size: few
J: TRBJ2-7
D: .
V: TRBV12-3/TRBV12-4
CDR3: CASSLAKIYEQYF
DNA: TGTGCCAGCAGTTTAGCCAAAATCTACGAGCAGTACTTC

size: .
J: TRBJ1-5
D: .
V: TRBV7-9
CDR3: CASSLGVDLQGGNQPQHF
DNA: TGTGCCAGCAGCTTAGGGGTCGATCTACAGGGTGGCAATCAGCCCCAGCATTTT

size: few
J: TRBJ2-5
D: TRBD2
V: TRBV6-6
CDR3: CASSYGTSGGQETQYF
DNA: TGTGCCAGCAGTTACGGGACTAGCGGGGGCCAAGAGACCCAGTACTTC

size: few
J: TRBJ2-1
D: TRBD1
V: TRBV7-9
CDR3: CASSLARRWDRGYNEQFF
DNA: TGTGCCAGCAGCTTAGCGCGTCGATGGGACAGGGGGTACAATGAGCAGTTCTTC

size: .
J: TRBJ2-1
D: .
V: TRBV4-2
CDR3: CASSQSMQGQYNEQFF
DNA: TGTGCCAGCAGCCAAAGTATGCAGGGTCAATACAATGAGCAGTTCTTC

size: .
J: TRBJ2-5
D: TRBD2
V: TRBV5-1
CDR3: CASTQTSGDRETQYF
DNA: TGCGCCAGCACCCAGACTAGCGGGGACAGGGAGACCCAGTACTTC

size: .
J: TRBJ2-7
D: .
V: TRBV7-6
CDR3: CASSLVGGVDEQYF
DNA: TGTGCCAGCAGCTTAGTGGGCGGAGTAGACGAGCAGTACTTC

size: .
J: TRBJ2-7
D: .
V: TRBV28
CDR3: CASSSPTATYEQYF
DNA: TGTGCCAGCAGTTCCCCGACAGCAACCTACGAGCAGTACTTC

size: .
J: TRBJ1-5
D: .
V: TRBV19
CDR3: CASSPLDSGPQHF
DNA: TGTGCCAGTAGTCCACTCGATTCGGGGCCCCAGCATTTT

size: few
J: TRBJ2-3
D: .
V: TRBV20-1
CDR3: CSARDVPPPDTQYF
DNA: TGCAGTGCTAGAGATGTCCCCCCCCCAGATACGCAGTATTTT

size: .
J: TRBJ2-7
D: .
V: TRBV7-9
CDR3: CASSLAGIQGNSYEQYF
DNA: TGTGCCAGCAGCTTAGCGGGAATTCAGGGGAACTCCTACGAGCAGTACTTC

size: .
J: TRBJ2-3
D: TRBD1
V: TRBV7-6
CDR3: CASSWGTGGSDTQYF
DNA: TGTGCCAGCAGCTGGGGGACAGGGGGGTCAGATACGCAGTATTTT

size: .
J: TRBJ2-7
D: TRBD2
V: TRBV7-2
CDR3: CASAGLAGGSDEQYF
DNA: TGTGCCAGCGCTGGACTAGCGGGAGGTAGCGACGAGCAGTACTTC

size: few
J: TRBJ2-7
D: .
V: TRBV7-7
CDR3: CASSPPGRAGEQYF
DNA: TGTGCCAGCAGCCCCCCGGGACGCGCAGGGGAGCAGTACTTC

size: few
J: TRBJ1-2
D: TRBD1
V: TRBV7-9
CDR3: CASTRRLGQGETVYGYTF
DNA: TGTGCCAGCACTCGTCGCCTCGGACAGGGCGAAACTGTCTATGGCTACACCTTC

size: few
J: TRBJ2-7
D: TRBD1
V: TRBV27
CDR3: CASRQAQGARLYF
DNA: TGTGCCAGCAGACAAGCCCAGGGGGCGCGGCTGTACTTC

size: few
J: TRBJ2-5
D: .
V: TRBV12-3/TRBV12-4
CDR3: CASSPQGRAGETQYF
DNA: TGTGCCAGCAGCCCCCAGGGCAGGGCGGGAGAGACCCAGTACTTC

size: few
J: TRBJ1-4
D: .
V: TRBV12-3/TRBV12-4
CDR3: CASSFSTGQGEKLFF
DNA: TGTGCCAGCAGTTTCAGCACCGGGCAGGGTGAAAAACTGTTTTTT

size: .
J: TRBJ1-1
D: .
V: TRBV3-1
CDR3: CASSQGGVSNTEAFF
DNA: TGTGCCAGCAGCCAAGGAGGCGTTTCCAACACTGAAGCTTTCTTT

size: .
J: TRBJ1-5
D: .
V: TRBV6-4
CDR3: CASSDSGGVYQPQHF
DNA: TGTGCCAGCAGTGACTCTGGAGGAGTTTATCAGCCCCAGCATTTT

size: .
J: TRBJ2-7
D: TRBD1
V: TRBV29-1
CDR3: CSVGEDRGDEQYF
DNA: TGCAGCGTTGGGGAGGACAGGGGTGACGAGCAGTACTTC

size: .
J: TRBJ1-2
D: .
V: TRBV12-5
CDR3: CASQLPGHYVKGYTF
DNA: TGTGCTAGTCAGCTACCGGGACATTATGTTAAGGGCTACACCTTC

size: few
J: TRBJ2-1
D: TRBD1
V: TRBV18
CDR3: CASSPGQLNEQFF
DNA: TGTGCCAGCTCACCGGGACAGCTGAATGAGCAGTTCTTC

size: few
J: TRBJ1-2
D: TRBD1
V: TRBV2
CDR3: CASSHSDRVNYGYTF
DNA: TGTGCCAGCAGCCACTCGGACAGGGTAAACTATGGCTACACCTTC

size: .
J: TRBJ2-5
D: TRBD2
V: TRBV7-9
CDR3: CASSRGGYSTSGQETQYF
DNA: TGTGCCAGCAGCCGAGGAGGTTATTCGACTAGCGGCCAAGAGACCCAGTACTTC

size: few
J: TRBJ1-2
D: .
V: TRBV19
CDR3: CASLRTGAGDGYTF
DNA: TGTGCCAGCCTCAGGACGGGGGCGGGTGATGGCTACACCTTC

size: few
J: TRBJ1-1
D: .
V: TRBV5-1
CDR3: CASSLTSGPIEAFF
DNA: TGCGCCAGCAGCCTAACATCAGGACCCATTGAAGCTTTCTTT

size: .
J: TRBJ1-3
D: .
V: TRBV4-1
CDR3: CASSQRSIPSGNTIYF
DNA: TGCGCCAGCAGCCAGCGATCAATACCGTCTGGAAACACCATATATTTT

size: .
J: TRBJ2-2
D: .
V: TRBV7-9
CDR3: CASSSKANTGELFF
DNA: TGTGCCAGCAGCTCCAAGGCGAACACCGGGGAGCTGTTTTTT

size: few
J: TRBJ2-2
D: .
V: TRBV7-2
CDR3: CASSFNSNTGELFF
DNA: TGTGCCAGCAGCTTCAATAGTAACACCGGGGAGCTGTTTTTT

size: .
J: TRBJ2-3
D: TRBD2
V: TRBV3-1
CDR3: CASSTTSPTDTQYF
DNA: TGTGCCAGCAGCACGACTAGCCCCACAGATACGCAGTATTTT

size: .
J: TRBJ2-2
D: TRBD1
V: TRBV12-3/TRBV12-4
CDR3: CASHRGGTGELFF
DNA: TGTGCCAGCCACAGGGGCGGCACCGGGGAGCTGTTTTTT

size: .
J: TRBJ2-1
D: TRBD2
V: TRBV12-3/TRBV12-4
CDR3: CASSFQREGNEQFF
DNA: TGTGCCAGCAGTTTTCAGCGGGAGGGGAATGAGCAGTTCTTC

size: .
J: TRBJ2-3
D: .
V: TRBV7-6
CDR3: CASSLEVFRRGGADTQYF
DNA: TGTGCCAGCAGCTTAGAGGTTTTTCGGCGGGGAGGAGCAGATACGCAGTATTTT

size: few
J: TRBJ2-7
D: .
V: TRBV30
CDR3: CAWSPTRYAYYF
DNA: TGTGCCTGGAGTCCCACCCGGTACGCCTACTACTTC

size: few
J: TRBJ2-3
D: .
V: TRBV5-1
CDR3: CASSWGAVADTQYF
DNA: TGCGCCAGCAGCTGGGGGGCAGTAGCAGATACGCAGTATTTT

size: .
J: TRBJ2-5
D: .
V: TRBV14
CDR3: CASSQDPPETQYF
DNA: TGTGCCAGCAGCCAAGATCCCCCAGAGACCCAGTACTTC

size: .
J: TRBJ1-5
D: .
V: TRBV3-1
CDR3: CASSPTRGLPQHF
DNA: TGTGCCAGCAGCCCCACCCGGGGGTTGCCCCAGCATTTT

size: .
J: TRBJ1-4
D: .
V: TRBV7-9
CDR3: CASSPGSGSEKLFF
DNA: TGTGCCAGCAGCCCGGGTTCGGGGAGTGAAAAACTGTTTTTT

size: few
J: TRBJ1-6
D: .
V: TRBV2
CDR3: CASSENQGYSPLHF
DNA: TGTGCCAGCAGTGAGAATCAGGGATATTCACCCCTCCACTTT

size: few
J: TRBJ2-1
D: .
V: TRBV7-2
CDR3: CASSSQNEQFF
DNA: TGTGCCAGCAGCTCGCAGAATGAGCAGTTCTTC

size: .
J: TRBJ2-1
D: .
V: TRBV12-3/TRBV12-4
CDR3: CASKRQSKKNEQFF
DNA: TGTGCCAGCAAGCGACAGTCTAAAAAAAATGAGCAGTTCTTC

size: .
J: TRBJ1-1
D: .
V: TRBV18
CDR3: CASSPWFGQNTEAFF
DNA: TGTGCCAGCTCACCATGGTTCGGCCAGAACACTGAAGCTTTCTTT

size: few
J: TRBJ2-1
D: .
V: TRBV18
CDR3: CASSPWVAGDNEQFF
DNA: TGTGCCAGCTCACCTTGGGTTGCAGGGGACAATGAGCAGTTCTTC

size: .
J: TRBJ2-7
D: TRBD1
V: TRBV27
CDR3: CASSSGQGVSEQYF
DNA: TGTGCCAGCAGCTCTGGACAGGGGGTCTCCGAGCAGTACTTC

size: .
J: TRBJ2-3
D: .
V: TRBV3-1
CDR3: CASSQGGHTQYF
DNA: TGTGCCAGCAGCCAAGGGGGCCATACGCAGTATTTT

size: few
J: TRBJ2-1
D: TRBD2
V: TRBV20-1
CDR3: CSARVPLAEGIFIIFF
DNA: TGCAGTGCTAGAGTCCCACTAGCGGAGGGGATATTTATCATATTCTTC